This TCR beta chain was obtained from a study of beta chain features in type 1 diabetes. Findings and caveats of the study: Shorter TCRB CDR3s, moderately but significantly so, were found in Type 1 diabetes patients in all four CD4+ subsets.

Concerning this clone: Antigen unknown.

Every isolated RNA sample was fully reverse transcribed, so sequencing captured expressed TCRB transcripts. The data were produced by immunoSEQ multiplex PCR, yet TCRdb's version contains in-frame clones alone and is incomplete. In the table there are over 200,000 clones, roughly 11% of which are singletons. The CDR3 length is 11 residues. Trimming took off 5 bases at V and 6 bases at J, with 6 bases between the two ends. Germline V gene sequence: CDR1 SEHNR, CDR2 FQNEAQ (reference sequence). What was sequenced was naive CD4+ T cells from blood. The chain links TRBV7-9 to TRBJ2-3; no firm D call. This receptor was taken from a young man with type 1 diabetes. In nucleotides, the CDR3 is TGTGCCAGCAGCCTCTACGATACGCAGTATTTT. Translating gives CASSLYDTQYF.